A single sample gave rise to the 21 T cell receptor beta chains below, sequenced in a study of T cells in Graves' hyperthyroidism and ophthalmopathy. TCR beta CDR3 sequences were amplified from RNA transcripts. Initially, a first-round RT-PCR of the TCR CDR3 employed the HTBI primer set. TCRdb fed the multiplex PCR reads into MiXCR, producing one record per CDR3 protein. The sample consists of under 250,000 distinct CDR3 sequences, about a sixth of them appearing once. Sequencing was performed on blood. These receptors were obtained from a woman in her forties or fifties with Graves' hyperthyroidism.

The chain combines TRBV7-8 with TRBJ2-7, with TRBD1 matching over 11 bases. The CDR3 sequence is 18 residues long. J lost 0 bases, V lost 3 bases, and 10 bases had no gene match. The germline V gene has CDR1 SGHVS and CDR2 FQNEAQ. CDR3 region: CASSLATTGTGGSYEQYF. The DNA for the CDR3 is TGTGCCAGCAGCTTGGCCACAACCGGGACAGGGGGCTCCTACGAGCAGTACTTC.

This clonotype was recorded many times. This chain uses TRBV12-3 or TRBV12-4 with TRBJ2-7; D call uncertain. V lost 5 bases to trimming and J lost 2 bases, with 7 bases between them. The CDR3 loop spans 12 amino acids. In DNA form, the CDR3 reads TGTGCCAGCAGTATAACTACCTACGAGCAGTACTTC. Translated: CASSITTYEQYF.

This clonotype appeared many times. CDR3 nucleotide sequence: TGTGCCAGCAGCCCAGTGATGGCCGAGGCGGTTTCACCCCTCCACTTT. Encoded protein: CASSPVMAEAVSPLHF. This rearrangement joins TRBV7-8 to TRBJ1-6, with D uncertain. The CDR3 spans 16 residues. Trimming took 5 bases from V and 9 from J, leaving 20 bases between them. Germline assignment: CDR1 SGHVS and CDR2 FQNEAQ.

Regarding this clonotype: A much bigger clone sits one base away, suggesting this may be a read error. The gene calls are TRBV11-2 and TRBJ2-4, with a tentative D call TRBD2 (7 bases). The CDR3 contains 16 residues. Germline V gives CDR1 SGHAT, CDR2 FQNNGV. The DNA of the CDR3 is TGTGCCAGCGGCTTGGGGGTACGGGGGAGGGGGAACATTCAGTACTTC. The encoded protein is CASGLGVRGRGNIQYF.

This clonotype was observed a handful of times. This sequence joins TRBV2 and TRBJ1-2, with D hard to call. Germline CDR1 SNHLY, CDR2 FYNNEI. The CDR3 has 13 amino acids. For the CDR3, the DNA is TGTGGGGGAATAGGGCTTGCTAACTATGGCTACACCTTC. Residues: CGGIGLANYGYTF.

The J gene is TRBJ2-7, the V gene TRBV12-3 or TRBV12-4; TRBD2 agrees at 13 bases. The V gene end was trimmed by 5 bases and the J gene end by 8 bases; junction bases not matched to a gene: 6. This CDR3 region has 14 residues. CDR3 region: CASSETSGRGQQYF. CDR3 DNA: TGTGCCAGCAGTGAAACTAGCGGGAGGGGCCAGCAGTACTTC.

The sample holds a few counts of this clonotype. This chain connects TRBV20-1 to TRBJ1-4; TRBD1 is a possible D gene (6 bases). Germline V gives CDR1 DFQATT, CDR2 SNEGSKA (reference sequence). The CDR3 totals 11 residues. The CDR3 here is CGTRGGEKLFF. DNA of the CDR3: TGCGGGACGCGGGGGGGCGAAAAACTGTTTTTT.

In this sample, this clonotype turned up many times. This rearrangement joins TRBV7-9 to TRBJ2-1; D is ambiguous. The CDR3 spans 11 residues. Deletions cut 3 bases from V and 10 bases from J, with 7 bases between. Germline V gives CDR1 SEHNR, CDR2 FQNEAQ (reference sequence). Here the CDR3 reads CASSLAEEQFF. CDR3 coding DNA: TGTGCCAGCAGCTTGGCGGAAGAGCAGTTCTTC.

This clonotype was seen at least ten times. The rearrangement uses TRBV20-1 and TRBJ2-7; the match to TRBD2 covers 8 bases. Trimming took 1 base from V and 7 from J; bases not matched to a gene: 6. CDR1 is DFQATT, CDR2 SNEGSKA, per germline (reference sequence). The CDR3 covers 13 residues. CDR3 sequence: CSARGSGMWEQYF. The DNA of the CDR3 is TGCAGTGCTAGAGGTAGCGGGATGTGGGAGCAGTACTTC.

DNA for the CDR3: TGTGCCAGCCACGCCGGGACTAGCGGGCGGAAAGAGACCCAGTACTTC. Protein sequence: CASHAGTSGRKETQYF. This chain uses TRBV27 with TRBJ2-5, with 12 bases that match TRBD2. The CDR3 covers 16 residues. Germline-derived CDR1 and CDR2 are MNHEY and SMNVEV (reference sequence). J was trimmed by 3 bases and V by 8 bases; bases with no gene match: 10.

This clonotype was seen repeatedly, ten times or more. The rearrangement links TRBV20-1 to TRBJ1-1, with TRBD1 matching 9 bases. Germline V gene sequence: CDR1 DFQATT, CDR2 SNEGSKA (reference sequence). CDR3 length: 15 amino acids. V lost 5 bases and J lost 1; bases outside the gene matches: 8. The CDR3 here is CSAQPPGQGNTEAFF. CDR3 nucleotide sequence: TGCAGTGCTCAACCACCGGGACAGGGGAACACTGAAGCTTTCTTT.

The J gene is TRBJ2-1, the V gene TRBV3-1; 11 nucleotides line up with TRBD2. The V gene's germline CDR1 is LGHDT and CDR2 YNNKEL (reference sequence). With 4 bases clipped from V and 10 bases from J, the junction kept 6 bases outside the gene matches. The CDR3 covers 14 residues. CDR3 DNA: TGTGCCAGCAGCCCGGGACTAGCGGACTCCGAGCAGTTCTTC. Translation gives CASSPGLADSEQFF.

The J gene is TRBJ2-1, the V gene TRBV6-1, with D tentatively TRBD1 or TRBD2 (6 bases each). Germline CDR1 is MNHNS and CDR2 is SASEGT. V was cut by 4 bases and J by 7 bases, with 17 bases left in between. This CDR3 has 15 residues. CDR3 residues: CASSVLEGVANEQFF. In DNA form, the CDR3 reads TGTGCCAGCAGTGTCCTGGAGGGGGTCGCGAATGAGCAGTTCTTC.

The chain couples TRBV5-1 to TRBJ1-3; 10 nucleotides agree with TRBD1. V gave up 3 bases and J gave up 7 bases; unmatched junction bases: 10. The CDR3 has 16 residues. CDR1 is SGHRS, CDR2 YFSETQ, per germline. The CDR3 DNA reads TGCGCCAGCAGCTCCGGGACAGGGGAGCTTAGCAACACCATATATTTT. Translated, it gives CASSSGTGELSNTIYF.

At least ten counts were recorded for this clonotype. The chain combines TRBV29-1 with TRBJ2-3, with TRBD2 as a possible D gene (6 bases). Germline values: CDR1 SQVTM, CDR2 ANQGSEA. This CDR3 region has 13 residues. Trimming shortened V by 7 bases and J by 5 bases, and 16 bases separated the two germline ends. The CDR3 region is CSGEAGRGDTQYF. CDR3 coding DNA: TGCAGCGGGGAGGCGGGAAGAGGAGATACGCAGTATTTT.

This clonotype appeared many times. The V and J genes are TRBV10-3 and TRBJ1-1; D not resolved. The CDR3 has 11 amino acids. The germline CDR1 and CDR2 sequences are ENHRY and SYGVKD. V lost 2 bases to trimming and J lost 8 bases, with 6 bases between them. Written as DNA, the CDR3 is TGTGCCATCAGTGAGACGGGGGAAGCTTTCTTT. It is translated as CAISETGEAFF.

This clonotype was recorded at least ten times. The chain has TRBV11-1 and TRBJ2-1; D possibly matches TRBD1 or TRBD2 (5 bases each). V was shortened by 8 bases and J by 6 bases, with 14 bases between the two germline ends. The germline V gene encodes CDR1 SGHAT and CDR2 FQDESV (reference sequence). The CDR3 sequence is 13 residues long. DNA for the CDR3: TGTGCCAGCTGCCTCAGGGACGCCAATGAGCAGTTCTTC. Translated, it gives CASCLRDANEQFF.

This clonotype was seen a few times. V usage is TRBV19 and J usage is TRBJ1-4; D is unclear. This CDR3 is built from 14 residues. V was trimmed by 6 bases and J by 0 bases, leaving 8 bases between them. CDR1 and CDR2 from the germline V gene are LNHDA and SQIVND (reference sequence). The chain's CDR3 is CASSPASTNEKLFF. The CDR3 nucleotides are TGTGCCAGTAGCCCAGCGTCAACTAATGAAAAACTGTTTTTT.

This clonotype showed up many times. The gene calls are TRBV4-1 and TRBJ2-7; 8 nucleotides match TRBD1. V dropped 4 bases and J dropped 3; count of bases not matched to a gene: 11. The CDR3 sequence is 16 residues long. Germline V CDR1 and CDR2: MGHRA, YSYEKL. The CDR3 sequence: CASSPAAGQGYYEQYF. DNA of the CDR3: TGCGCCAGCAGCCCCGCTGCCGGACAGGGATACTACGAGCAGTACTTC.

This clonotype was seen many times. This chain joins TRBV2 and TRBJ1-5; maybe TRBD1 (5 bases). The CDR3 has 15 residues. V was trimmed by 0 bases and J by 7 bases, leaving 13 bases between them. Germline assignment: CDR1 SNHLY and CDR2 FYNNEI. DNA of the CDR3: TGTGCCAGCAGTGAAGCTGAGCTACCAGGGCAGCCCCAGCATTTT. As protein: CASSEAELPGQPQHF.

The V and J genes are TRBV20-1 and TRBJ1-5, with a possible D match to TRBD1 (6 bases). The germline gives CDR1 DFQATT, CDR2 SNEGSKA (reference sequence). The CDR3 sequence is 15 residues long. V lost 6 bases to trimming and J lost 6 bases, with 21 bases between them. The CDR3: CSASPERGGRQPQHF. As DNA, the CDR3 is TGCAGTGCGAGTCCCGAAAGAGGGGGGCGTCAGCCCCAGCATTTT.